This is a list of T cell receptor beta chains from one sample in a study of blood T cell repertoires in COVID-19. Sequencing used immunoSEQ multiplex PCR; TCRdb keeps in-frame clones, though not all of them. The sample contains 150,000 to 200,000 clones, roughly 90% of which appear only once. The material sequenced was PBMCs or T cells enriched from blood (not recorded which). The origin of the receptors is a woman aged 45 to 65 who had recovered from COVID-19. The CDR3 runs from the conserved cysteine through the conserved F or W. The D gene is left open where the match is weak. Clone sizes are given selectively: once, few, many, or a class where the clone is expanded.

-,TRBV19,-,TRBJ1-1,CASSSIPAVYTEAFF,TGTGCCAGTAGCTCAATCCCCGCAGTGTACACTGAAGCTTTCTTT
-,TRBV7-2,TRBD2,TRBJ2-1,CASSEGRLAGGLGNEQFF,TGTGCCAGCAGCGAAGGGAGGCTAGCGGGGGGTCTAGGAAATGAGCAGTTCTTC
-,TRBV9,TRBD1,TRBJ1-2,CASSVAGTGNYGYTF,TGTGCCAGCAGCGTAGCGGGGACAGGCAACTATGGCTACACCTTC
-,TRBV6-2/TRBV6-3,TRBD2,TRBJ2-6,CASSLAGGTGANVLTF,TGTGCCAGCAGTTTAGCGGGGGGTACTGGGGCCAACGTCCTGACTTTC
once,TRBV6-5,TRBD1,TRBJ1-1,CASSYLRTGGKGLAFF,TGTGCCAGCAGTTACTTGAGAACAGGGGGCAAAGGGCTCGCTTTCTTT
-,TRBV4-3,TRBD1,TRBJ2-6,CASSQDDRGSGANVLTF,TGCGCCAGCAGCCAGGACGACAGGGGCTCTGGGGCCAACGTCCTGACTTTC
-,TRBV6-5,-,TRBJ1-5,CASRPQGPGNQPQHF,TGTGCCAGCAGACCACAGGGTCCGGGCAATCAGCCCCAGCATTTT
-,TRBV25-1,-,TRBJ1-1,CASSDRGLTEAFF,TGTGCCAGCAGTGACAGGGGTTTAACTGAAGCTTTCTTT
-,TRBV3-1/TRBV3-2,-,TRBJ1-1,CASSQALGGRRNTEAFF,TGTGCCAGCAGCCAAGCCTTAGGCGGGAGGAGAAACACTGAAGCTTTCTTT
-,TRBV11-3,-,TRBJ1-2,CASTLFGGTF,TGTGCCAGCACCCTCTTCGGGGGGACCTTC
-,TRBV19,-,TRBJ1-1,CASSRGLLNTEAFF,TGTGCCAGTAGTAGAGGACTGCTGAACACTGAAGCTTTCTTT
once,TRBV7-3,TRBD2,TRBJ2-1,CASSLKGLAGGRQFF,TGTGCCAGCAGCTTAAAAGGGCTAGCGGGGGGGCGGCAGTTCTTC
-,TRBV6-2/TRBV6-3,-,TRBJ1-1,CASSHLDIYTEAFF,TGTGCCAGCAGCCATCTGGACATCTACACTGAAGCTTTCTTT
-,TRBV7-2,-,TRBJ1-2,CASSLELLYGYTF,TGTGCCAGCAGCCTAGAGCTATTATATGGCTACACCTTC